The clone carrying this TCR beta chain was counted at least ten times. The data derive from a study of response to subunit inactivated influenza vaccine. TCRdb itself ran the RT-PCR reads through MiXCR, one entry per CDR3 protein. The sample shows about 160,000 distinct CDR3 sequences, about 10% of them seen only once. This TCR was sampled from a man between 50 and 75 years old who received an inactivated influenza vaccine. This specimen was CD8+ T cells sorted from PBMCs, taken around 25 months after vaccination.

CDR3 sequence reads: CSVEMRRGRPNQPQHF. The CDR3, as DNA: TGCAGCGTTGAAATGAGAAGGGGCCGCCCCAATCAGCCCCAGCATTTT. This chain links TRBV29-1 with TRBJ1-5; a weak D match, TRBD1 (5 bases). Germline lookup yields CDR1 SQVTM and CDR2 ANQGSEA. CDR3 length equals 16 residues. Trimming removed 2 bases at V and 3 bases at J, with 17 bases between. The full variable domain, with the rest looked up from reference TRBV29-1 and TRBJ1-5, is SAVISQKPSRDICQRGTSLTIQCQVDSQVTMMFWYRQQPGQSLTLIATANQGSEATYESGFVIDKFPISRPNLTFSTLTVSNMSPEDSSIYLCSVEMRRGRPNQPQHFGDGTRLSIL.